Sequencing of this T cell receptor beta chain was carried out in a study of blood T cell repertoires in COVID-19 (dated by TCRdb to 2020 to 2022). As for the study more broadly: The collaborator samples originated in the United States, Italy and Spain and spanned the acute and convalescent phases of COVID-19. The prospective study material was composed of cDNA or gDNA derived from T cells, B-cell-depleted T cells, or PBMCs. Deeply sampled blood TCRbeta repertoires from subjects exposed to, actively infected with, or recovered from COVID-19 were included in the dataset. The repertoires were released in a freely available public database meant as a resource for research on the immune response to SARS-CoV-2. The samples were drawn from two sources: the first 160 participants of the ongoing ImmuneRACE study, and about 1,300 subjects contributed by 6 global collaborators. Nearly every sample came with metadata listing a de-identified subject ID, COVID-19 status, age in years and sex. HLA class I and class II types, where available, came from metadata supplied by the sample provider rather than from assay-based typing. On the study overall, not on this receptor specifically: How much clinical and demographic metadata was included differed by source and by participant, and the metadata was provided uncurated.

In regard to this clone: Its antigen remains undetermined. The input lacks base qualities; no much larger clone sits a single base away.

TCRbeta CDR3 regions were amplified from genomic DNA using the immunoSEQ Assay, a bias-controlled multiplex PCR. On the study's bioinformatics: The number of nucleated cells in each sample was estimated from the amplification of reference gene primers within the assay. To quantify the absolute abundance of each unique TCRbeta CDR3 rearrangement, sequence reads were collapsed and filtered. For each sample, productive Simpson clonality was calculated by taking the square root of Simpson's diversity index across productive rearrangements. In TCRdb, the immuneACCESS table is reduced to in-frame sequences with V and J assigned. These tables do not hold every clone; where another copy was compared, an unresolved V gene accounts for under half, and the others remain unexplained. V, J and clone size are taken as reported in that table, and D and trimming were inferred from the DNA itself. The sample table lists 55,000 to 65,000 clones, 75% to 95% of them with a count of one. The ten largest make up over 8% of the sample.

Each collaborating institution followed its own protocols to collect whole blood in K2EDTA tubes. Collaborator samples were shipped for TCRbeta analysis as frozen whole blood, isolated PBMCs, or DNA extracted from either sample type. Taken from the germline V gene, the CDR1 and CDR2 loops are MGHRA and YSYEKL. Including the terminal cysteine and phenylalanine, the CDR3 comprises 17 residues. The CDR3 DNA has 51 bases and is translated from base 1. V sheds 7 bases and J sheds 1 base, leaving 20 bases between their ends. The sequencing input was peripheral blood. The sequence derives from a woman aged 80 or older with active COVID-19. The sequence links TRBV4-1 to TRBJ1-5; a tentative D call is TRBD1 (5 bases match). DNA sequence: TGCGCCAGCACGATTCAATGGGGGGAGGAGAGCAATCAGCCCCAGCATTTT. The encoded protein is CASTIQWGEESNQPQHF.